This record covers a single TCR beta chain. Its specificity is not known. The CDR3 loop spans 15 amino acids. The V gene's germline CDR1 is WNHNN and CDR2 SYGVQD (reference sequence). The V end was cut by 8 bases, the J end by 1 base, with 15 bases between. This sample is part of a study of PD-1 blockade in classical Hodgkin lymphoma. Profiled with immunoSEQ multiplex PCR; TCRdb holds only in-frame clones, not every one. Of roughly 60,000 clones listed, about 90% are singletons. Regarding the study as a whole: A significant rise in TCR diversity by C4D1 was seen for CD4+ but not CD8+ cells.

As to time point: cycle 4 day 1 (C4D1), after less than 7 weeks of nivolumab. Every patient was affected by relapse after autologous stem cell transplantation, while exposure to brentuximab vedotin was not uniform. This TCR came from a human donor with classical Hodgkin lymphoma. The input for sequencing was peripheral blood mononuclear cells (PBMCs), taken before the fourth cycle of nivolumab. V usage is TRBV10-1 and J usage is TRBJ2-4; a weak D match, TRBD2 (6 bases). The CDR3 nucleotides read TGCGCCAGCGAGAGCGGGCCGGGGGCCAAAAACATTCAGTACTTC. It translates to CASESGPGAKNIQYF.